This T cell receptor beta chain derives from a study of T cell changes during pregnancy in multiple sclerosis. TCRdb's table, derived via immunoSEQ multiplex PCR, lists solely in-frame clones and lacks some. The sample holds some 68,000 clones, roughly nine tenths seen once. The CDR3 is made up of 14 amino acids. Trimming cost V 2 bases and J 7 bases; bases outside gene matches: 6. The V gene's germline CDR1 is GTSNPN and CDR2 SVGIG (reference sequence). The chain recombines TRBV30 with TRBJ2-4; 9 positions agree with TRBD1. Specimen: peripheral blood, collected in the second trimester of pregnancy. The source is a female donor with multiple sclerosis, enrolled in a pregnancy study. The DNA of the CDR3 is TGTGCCTGGAGTTATGGGACAGGGAAGAACATTCAGTACTTC. Amino acid sequence: CAWSYGTGKNIQYF.